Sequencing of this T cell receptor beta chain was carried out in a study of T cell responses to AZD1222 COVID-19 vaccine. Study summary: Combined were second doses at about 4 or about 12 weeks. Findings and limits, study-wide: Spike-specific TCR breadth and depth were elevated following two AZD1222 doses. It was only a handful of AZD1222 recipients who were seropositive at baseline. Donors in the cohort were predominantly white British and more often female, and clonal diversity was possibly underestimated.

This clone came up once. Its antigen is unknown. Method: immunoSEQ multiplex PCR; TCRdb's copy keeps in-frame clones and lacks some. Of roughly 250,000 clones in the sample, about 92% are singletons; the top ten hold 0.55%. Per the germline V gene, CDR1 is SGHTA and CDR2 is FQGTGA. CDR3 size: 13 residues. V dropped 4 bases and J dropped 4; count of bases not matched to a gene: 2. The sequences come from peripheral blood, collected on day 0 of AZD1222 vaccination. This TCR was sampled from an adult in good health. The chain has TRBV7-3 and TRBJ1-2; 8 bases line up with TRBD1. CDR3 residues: CASSSDRVYGYTF. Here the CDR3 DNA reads TGTGCCAGCAGCTCGGACAGGGTCTATGGCTACACCTTC.